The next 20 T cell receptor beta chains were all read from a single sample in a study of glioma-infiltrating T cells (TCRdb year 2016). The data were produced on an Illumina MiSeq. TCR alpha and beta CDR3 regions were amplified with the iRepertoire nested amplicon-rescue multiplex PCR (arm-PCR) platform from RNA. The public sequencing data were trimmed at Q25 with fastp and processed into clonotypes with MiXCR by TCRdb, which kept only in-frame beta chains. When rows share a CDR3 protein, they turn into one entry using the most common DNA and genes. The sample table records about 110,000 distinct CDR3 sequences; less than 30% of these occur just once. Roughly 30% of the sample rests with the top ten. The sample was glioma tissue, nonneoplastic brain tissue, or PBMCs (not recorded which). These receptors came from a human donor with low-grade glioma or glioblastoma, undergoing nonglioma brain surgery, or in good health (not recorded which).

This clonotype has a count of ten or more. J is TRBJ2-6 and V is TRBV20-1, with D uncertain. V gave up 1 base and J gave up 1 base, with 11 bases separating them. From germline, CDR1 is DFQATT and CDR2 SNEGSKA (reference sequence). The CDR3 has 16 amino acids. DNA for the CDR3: TGCAGTGCTAGAGCGCGGTCTAAGTCTGGGGCCAACGTCCTGACTTTC. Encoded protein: CSARARSKSGANVLTF.

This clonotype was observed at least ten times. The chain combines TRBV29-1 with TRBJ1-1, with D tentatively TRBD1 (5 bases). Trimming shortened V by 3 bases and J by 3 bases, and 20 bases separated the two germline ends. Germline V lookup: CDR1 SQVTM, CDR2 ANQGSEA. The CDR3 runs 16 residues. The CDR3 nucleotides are TGCAGCGTTGAGGATTACGGGGGGGGATACTACACTGAAGCTTTCTTT. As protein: CSVEDYGGGYYTEAFF.

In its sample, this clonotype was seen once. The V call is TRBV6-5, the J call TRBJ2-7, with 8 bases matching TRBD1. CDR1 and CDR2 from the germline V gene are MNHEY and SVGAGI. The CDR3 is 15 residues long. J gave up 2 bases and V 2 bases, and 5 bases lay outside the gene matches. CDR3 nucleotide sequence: TGTGCCAGCAGTTACCCGGGACAGGTCACCTACGAGCAGTACTTC. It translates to CASSYPGQVTYEQYF.

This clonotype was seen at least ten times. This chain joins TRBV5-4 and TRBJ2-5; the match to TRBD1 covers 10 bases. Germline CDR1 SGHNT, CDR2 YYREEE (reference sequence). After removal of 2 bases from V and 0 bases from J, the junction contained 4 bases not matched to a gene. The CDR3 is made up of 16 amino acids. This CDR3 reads CASSLGTGEYQETQYF. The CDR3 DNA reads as TGTGCCAGCAGCTTAGGGACAGGGGAGTACCAAGAGACCCAGTACTTC.

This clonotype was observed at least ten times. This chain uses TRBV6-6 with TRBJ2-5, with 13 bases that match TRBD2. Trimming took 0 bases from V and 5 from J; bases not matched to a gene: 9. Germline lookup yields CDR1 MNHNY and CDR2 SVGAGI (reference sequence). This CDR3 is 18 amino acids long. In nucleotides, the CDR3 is TGTGCCAGCAGTTACTCGCGACCGGGACTAGCGGGGCGGGAGACCCAGTACTTC. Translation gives CASSYSRPGLAGRETQYF.

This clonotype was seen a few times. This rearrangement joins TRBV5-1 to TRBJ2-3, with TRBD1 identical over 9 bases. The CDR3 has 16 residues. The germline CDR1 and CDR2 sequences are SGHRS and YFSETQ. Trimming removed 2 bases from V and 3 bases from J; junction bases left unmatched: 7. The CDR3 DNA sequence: TGCGCCAGCAGCTTAGATCCGGGACAGGGTACAGATACGCAGTATTTT. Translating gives CASSLDPGQGTDTQYF.

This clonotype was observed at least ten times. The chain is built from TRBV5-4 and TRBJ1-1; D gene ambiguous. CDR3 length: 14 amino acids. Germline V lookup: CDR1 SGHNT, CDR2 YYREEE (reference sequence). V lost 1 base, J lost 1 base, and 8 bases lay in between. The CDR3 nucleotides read TGTGCCAGCAGCTTGTGGGGAGCGAACACTGAAGCTTTCTTT. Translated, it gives CASSLWGANTEAFF. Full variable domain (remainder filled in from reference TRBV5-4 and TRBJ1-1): ETGVTQSPTHLIKTRGQQVTLRCSSQSGHNTVSWYQQALGQGPQFIFQYYREEENGRGNFPPRFSGLQFPNYSSELNVNALELDDSALYLCASSLWGANTEAFFGQGTRLTVV.

The CDR3 DNA reads as TGCGCCAGCAGCTTGGAGGGGAAAAGCTCCTACGAGCAGTACTTC. This sequence encodes CASSLEGKSSYEQYF. The chain carries TRBV5-1 and TRBJ2-7; D possibly corresponds to TRBD1 (5 bases). The V end lost 0 bases, the J end lost 0 bases, and 10 bases lay between the germline ends. The CDR3 covers 15 residues. Germline loops: CDR1 SGHRS, CDR2 YFSETQ.

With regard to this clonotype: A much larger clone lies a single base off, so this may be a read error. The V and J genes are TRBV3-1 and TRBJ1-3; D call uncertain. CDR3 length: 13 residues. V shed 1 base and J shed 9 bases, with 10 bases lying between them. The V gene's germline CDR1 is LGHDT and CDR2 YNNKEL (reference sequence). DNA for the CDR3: TGTGCCAGCAGCCAAGGAGGGATAAGCACCATATATTTT. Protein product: CASSQGGISTIYF.

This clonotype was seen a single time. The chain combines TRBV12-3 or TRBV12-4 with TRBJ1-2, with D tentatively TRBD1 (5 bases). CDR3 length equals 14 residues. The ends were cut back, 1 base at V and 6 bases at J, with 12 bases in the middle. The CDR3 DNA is TGTGCCAGCAGTTTAGGGGGGGATCGGCATGGCTACACCTTC. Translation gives CASSLGGDRHGYTF.

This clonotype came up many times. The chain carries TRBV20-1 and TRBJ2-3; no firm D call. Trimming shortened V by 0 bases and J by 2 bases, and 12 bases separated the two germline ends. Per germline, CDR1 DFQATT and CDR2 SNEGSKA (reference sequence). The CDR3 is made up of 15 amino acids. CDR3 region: CSARDRRASTDTQYF. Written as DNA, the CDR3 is TGCAGTGCTAGAGATCGAAGGGCCTCCACAGATACGCAGTATTTT.

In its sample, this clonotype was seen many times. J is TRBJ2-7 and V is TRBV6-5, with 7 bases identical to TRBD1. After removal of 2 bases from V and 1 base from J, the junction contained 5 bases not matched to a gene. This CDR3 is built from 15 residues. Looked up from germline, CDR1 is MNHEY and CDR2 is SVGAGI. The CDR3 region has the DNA TGTGCCAGCAGTTACGGTGCAGGGGGTTCCTACGAGCAGTACTTC. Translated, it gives CASSYGAGGSYEQYF.

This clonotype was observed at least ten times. CDR3: CASSIVVTGSMNEQFF. In nucleotides, the CDR3 is TGTGCCAGCAGTATCGTGGTGACAGGGAGTATGAATGAGCAGTTCTTC. The chain links TRBV5-4 to TRBJ2-1, with 7 bases aligning to TRBD1. The ends lost 5 bases at V and 7 bases at J; junction bases unmatched: 15. The CDR3 is made up of 16 amino acids. Germline V CDR1 and CDR2: SGHNT, YYREEE (reference sequence).

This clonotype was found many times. CDR3: CASSDYRTGRQPQHF. In DNA form, the CDR3 reads TGCGCCAGCAGTGATTATAGGACAGGGAGGCAGCCCCAGCATTTT. The chain uses TRBV10-2 and TRBJ1-5; 8 positions agree with TRBD1. The V gene end was trimmed by 3 bases and the J gene end by 7 bases; junction bases not matched to a gene: 8. CDR3 length: 15 residues. In germline, CDR1 is WSHSY, CDR2 SAAADI.

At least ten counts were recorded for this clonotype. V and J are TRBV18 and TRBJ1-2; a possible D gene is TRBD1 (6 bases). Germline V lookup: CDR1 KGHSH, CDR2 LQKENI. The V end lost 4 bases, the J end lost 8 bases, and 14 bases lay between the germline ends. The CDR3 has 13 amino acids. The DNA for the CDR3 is TGTGCCAGCTCACTCGGGACAAGGGACGGCTACACCTTC. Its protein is CASSLGTRDGYTF.

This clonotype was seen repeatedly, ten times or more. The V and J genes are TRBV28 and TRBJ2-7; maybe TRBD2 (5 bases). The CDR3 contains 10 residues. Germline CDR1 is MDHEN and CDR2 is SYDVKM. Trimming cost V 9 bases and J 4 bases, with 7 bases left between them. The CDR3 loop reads CASGGYEQYF. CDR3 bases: TGTGCCAGTGGCGGGTACGAGCAGTACTTC.

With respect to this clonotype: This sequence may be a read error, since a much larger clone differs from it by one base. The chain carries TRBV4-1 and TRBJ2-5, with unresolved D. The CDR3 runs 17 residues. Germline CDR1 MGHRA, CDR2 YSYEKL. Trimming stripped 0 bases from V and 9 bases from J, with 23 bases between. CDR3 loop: CASSQEGPVSPRSAQYF. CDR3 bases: TGCGCCAGCAGCCAAGAAGGGCCGGTAAGTCCAAGGAGCGCCCAGTACTTC.

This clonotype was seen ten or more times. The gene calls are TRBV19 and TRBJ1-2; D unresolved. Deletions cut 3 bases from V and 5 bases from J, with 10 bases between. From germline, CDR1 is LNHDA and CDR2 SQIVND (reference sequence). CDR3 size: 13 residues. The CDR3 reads CASSISPAYGYTF. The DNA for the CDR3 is TGTGCCAGTAGTATCTCGCCAGCTTATGGCTACACCTTC.

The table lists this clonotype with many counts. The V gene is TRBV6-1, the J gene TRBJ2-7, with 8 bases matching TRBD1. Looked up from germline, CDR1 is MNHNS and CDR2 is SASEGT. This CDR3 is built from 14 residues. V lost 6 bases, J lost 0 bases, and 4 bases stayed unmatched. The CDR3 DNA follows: TGTGCCAGCAGAGACAGGGGTCCCTCCTACGAGCAGTACTTC. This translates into CASRDRGPSYEQYF.

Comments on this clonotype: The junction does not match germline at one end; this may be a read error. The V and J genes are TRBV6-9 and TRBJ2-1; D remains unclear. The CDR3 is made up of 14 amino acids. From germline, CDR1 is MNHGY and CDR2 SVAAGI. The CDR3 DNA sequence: TGTGCCAGCAGTTATTCCGGCCCTACTAATGAGCGGTTCTTC. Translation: CASSYSGPTNERFF.